These 27 T cell receptor beta chains share one sample of origin, sequenced in a study of Graves' ophthalmopathy and Graves' hyperthyroidism (dated by TCRdb to between 2017 and 2018). These reads were obtained on an Illumina HiSeq 2000. TCR beta CDR3 regions were amplified from RNA transcripts for repertoire sequencing. HTBI primers and the Qiagen OneStep RT-PCR kit were used in a first-round RT-PCR, which was followed by a second-round multiplex PCR, size selection and purification. Using fastp at Q25 and MiXCR, TCRdb reprocessed the public reads and kept productive beta chains. Entries that share a CDR3 protein sequence are merged under the most common genes and DNA. This sample lists hundreds of thousands of distinct CDR3 sequences; around 45% were detected once. Around half of the sample belongs to the ten largest clones. The sample was peripheral blood. The receptors were gathered from an adult man with Graves' ophthalmopathy.

The chain uses TRBV6-1 and TRBJ2-5; TRBD1 is a possible D gene (5 bases). Trimming left V 4 bases short and J 8 bases short, with 11 bases between. Germline CDR1 reads MNHNS; CDR2 reads SASEGT. CDR3 length: 12 residues. The CDR3 coding sequence is TGTGCCAGCAGTGCACTTACAGGTACCCAGTACTTC. It encodes CASSALTGTQYF.

Only one count was recorded for this clonotype. This chain links TRBV7-2 with TRBJ1-1; D gene unclear. CDR1 SGHTA and CDR2 FQGNSA come from the germline V gene. V was cut by 6 bases and J by 1 base, with 12 bases left in between. The CDR3 runs 14 residues. Here the CDR3 DNA reads TGTGCCAGCAGATTAAATCAGAAGAACACTGAAGCTTTCTTT. This translates into CASRLNQKNTEAFF.

The chain recombines TRBV9 with TRBJ1-2, with a tentative D call TRBD1 (6 bases). Trimming cost V 4 bases and J 4 bases, with 11 bases left between them. CDR1 and CDR2 from the germline V gene are SGDLS and YYNGEE. The CDR3 has 13 residues. CDR3 protein: CASSPQGVYGYTF. The CDR3 DNA reads as TGTGCCAGCAGCCCACAGGGAGTCTATGGCTACACCTTC.

This clonotype was detected a few times. This chain links TRBV19 with TRBJ2-5, with D maybe TRBD2 (5 bases). The V gene lost 3 bases and the J gene lost 5 bases, with 10 bases spanning the gap. Germline CDR1 and CDR2: LNHDA and SQIVND (reference sequence). The CDR3 has 13 amino acids. CDR3 sequence reads: CASSMSSWETQYF. The CDR3 DNA reads TGTGCCAGTAGTATGTCTAGCTGGGAGACCCAGTACTTC.

V usage is TRBV24-1 and J usage is TRBJ2-5; perhaps D is TRBD1 or TRBD2 (5 bases each). Germline CDR1 and CDR2: KGHDR and SFDVKD. The germline V and J ends were trimmed by 1 base and 5 bases, with 16 bases remaining between them. This CDR3 is built from 16 residues. The CDR3 DNA is TGTGCCACCAGTGATTTCCGGGACCGGTACGTGGAGACCCAGTACTTC. Translated: CATSDFRDRYVETQYF.

About this clonotype: At one end the junction does not follow the germline gene, possibly because of a read error. The chain recombines TRBV3-1 with TRBJ2-6; a possible D gene is TRBD2 (5 bases). The CDR3 sequence is 16 residues long. CDR1 LGHDT and CDR2 YNNKEL come from the germline V gene (reference sequence). CDR3 bases: TGTGCCGGCAGCCCAAGGGAGAGCTCTGGGGCCAACGTCCTGACTTTC. As protein: CAGSPRESSGANVLTF.

This clonotype has more than one count but fewer than ten. The J gene is TRBJ1-1, the V gene TRBV20-1; D is possibly TRBD1 (6 bases). Trimming stripped 2 bases from V and 4 bases from J, with 8 bases between. The CDR3 is 12 amino acids. Germline lookup yields CDR1 DFQATT and CDR2 SNEGSKA (reference sequence). This CDR3 is CSARQGTTEAFF. The CDR3, as DNA: TGCAGTGCTAGACAGGGGACCACTGAAGCTTTCTTT.

The J gene is TRBJ1-5, the V gene TRBV7-9, with unresolved D. Germline loops: CDR1 SEHNR, CDR2 FQNEAQ (reference sequence). The ends were cut back, 1 base at V and 7 bases at J, with 5 bases in the middle. This CDR3 is built from 12 residues. CDR3: CASSLVGQPQHF. CDR3 nucleotide sequence: TGTGCCAGCAGCTTAGTGGGCCAGCCCCAGCATTTT.

This clonotype was counted a single time. The junction departs from germline at one end; a sequencing error may be responsible. The chain joins TRBV7-3 to TRBJ2-7; maybe TRBD2 (5 bases). Germline values: CDR1 SGHTA, CDR2 FQGTGA. This CDR3 contains 17 residues. CDR3 nucleotide sequence: TGCGCCAGCAGCCAATTTTTCCTAACGAGGGCCCGGGACGAGCAGTACTTC. Residues: CASSQFFLTRARDEQYF.

The chain is built from TRBV24-1 and TRBJ2-2, with D tentatively TRBD2 (5 bases). The germline V and J ends were trimmed by 10 bases and 0 bases, with 29 bases remaining between them. Germline CDR1 is KGHDR and CDR2 is SFDVKD. The CDR3 consists of 20 residues. CDR3: CATRSWHPNTGNTNTGELFF. CDR3 sequence (DNA): TGTGCCACTAGATCTTGGCACCCGAACACCGGGAATACGAACACCGGGGAGCTGTTTTTT.

This chain links TRBV18 with TRBJ2-7, with 8 nucleotides matching TRBD1. V shed 3 bases, J shed 5 bases, and the junction held 12 bases outside the gene matches. The CDR3 spans 16 residues. From germline, CDR1 is KGHSH and CDR2 LQKENI. CDR3 nucleotide sequence: TGTGCCAGCTCACCCGGACAGGGACCGGTCGACCACGAGCAGTACTTC. As protein: CASSPGQGPVDHEQYF.

The chain has TRBV5-1 and TRBJ1-2; no definite D call. The CDR3 is 16 amino acids. Trimming pared 5 bases from V and 4 bases from J, leaving 21 bases between. CDR1 SGHRS and CDR2 YFSETQ come from the germline V gene. In DNA, the CDR3 is TGCGCCAGCAGTAATGGTGGGCAGCAAACCTCCTATGGCTACACCTTC. Its protein product is CASSNGGQQTSYGYTF.

The chain's CDR3 is CSVPQGRNEQFF. CDR3 nucleotide sequence: TGCAGCGTCCCACAGGGGCGCAATGAGCAGTTCTTC. V gene TRBV29-1 combines with J gene TRBJ2-1, with 7 bases that match TRBD1. V lost 6 bases, J lost 6 bases, and 5 bases stayed unmatched. CDR1 is SQVTM, CDR2 ANQGSEA, per germline. CDR3 length: 12 amino acids.

This clonotype was recorded a few times. This rearrangement joins TRBV4-1 to TRBJ1-4; no firm D call. CDR3 length: 15 amino acids. Germline V CDR1 and CDR2: MGHRA, YSYEKL. V gave up 1 base and J gave up 8 bases, with 14 bases separating them. CDR3: CASSQGRAAREKLFF. Here the CDR3 DNA reads TGCGCCAGCAGCCAAGGGCGGGCAGCCCGCGAAAAACTGTTTTTT.

The chain joins TRBV7-9 to TRBJ2-2, with D tentatively TRBD1 (6 bases). Trimming shortened V by 2 bases and J by 2 bases, and 15 bases separated the two germline ends. Germline assignment: CDR1 SEHNR and CDR2 FQNEAQ (reference sequence). This CDR3 is built from 17 residues. The CDR3, as DNA: TGTGCCAGCAGCTTAAGCTTTCAGGGGTACAACACCGGGGAGCTGTTTTTT. Translation: CASSLSFQGYNTGELFF.

Ten or more counts support this clonotype. V is TRBV29-1 and J is TRBJ2-2; D might be TRBD1 or TRBD2, each matching 6 bases. Per germline, CDR1 SQVTM and CDR2 ANQGSEA. V lost 6 bases and J lost 1, with 12 bases in between. CDR3 length: 14 amino acids. The CDR3 region has the DNA TGCAGCGTGCTCAGGGGAGGGAACACCGGGGAGCTGTTTTTT. Protein sequence: CSVLRGGNTGELFF.

This clonotype has only a few counts. This chain joins TRBV20-1 and TRBJ1-6, with D possibly matching TRBD1 (5 bases). Germline V CDR1 and CDR2: DFQATT, SNEGSKA (reference sequence). V was trimmed by 6 bases and J by 10 bases, leaving 16 bases between them. This CDR3 is 13 amino acids long. This CDR3 is CSAVGQGGSPLHF. CDR3 in DNA: TGCAGTGCCGTGGGGCAGGGAGGCTCACCCCTCCACTTT.

There are a few counts of this clonotype. This rearrangement joins TRBV7-8 to TRBJ1-1; the D is unclear. The V and J ends lost 1 base and 5 bases respectively, with 14 bases between them. From germline, CDR1 is SGHVS and CDR2 FQNEAQ. The CDR3 has 15 residues. The CDR3 bases are TGTGCCAGCAGCTTAGGTAGGGCCCCCGGTACTGAAGCTTTCTTT. Residues: CASSLGRAPGTEAFF.

The rearrangement links TRBV20-1 to TRBJ1-6, with 8 nucleotides matching TRBD1. The CDR3 has 18 residues. From germline, CDR1 is DFQATT and CDR2 SNEGSKA (reference sequence). The ends lost 5 bases at V and 0 bases at J; junction bases unmatched: 12. CDR3 sequence reads: CSAVKKTGVSSYNSPLHF. The DNA for the CDR3 is TGCAGTGCTGTAAAGAAGACAGGGGTCAGCTCCTATAATTCACCCCTCCACTTT.

The rearrangement links TRBV7-2 to TRBJ1-1; D possibly corresponds to TRBD1 (5 bases). V gave up 1 base and J gave up 11 bases, with 14 bases separating them. Germline CDR1 is SGHTA and CDR2 is FQGNSA. This CDR3 is built from 13 residues. The CDR3 loop reads CASSLEGTFEAFF. The CDR3 DNA sequence: TGTGCCAGCAGCTTAGAAGGGACGTTTGAGGCTTTCTTT.

This clonotype has only a few counts. The chain links TRBV7-8 to TRBJ2-7; 10 nucleotides agree with TRBD1. The CDR3 runs 14 residues. The junction had 5 bases not matched to a gene; V was cut back by 4 bases and J by 5 bases. Germline CDR1 reads SGHVS; CDR2 reads FQNEAQ. CDR3 amino acids: CASSSRDRGHEQYF. DNA of the CDR3: TGTGCCAGCAGCTCCCGGGACAGGGGCCACGAGCAGTACTTC.

This clonotype came up a few times. The gene calls are TRBV6-6 and TRBJ2-6; no reliable D call. The CDR3 extends over 16 amino acids. Trimming cost V 0 bases and J 2 bases, with 8 bases left between them. The germline V gene encodes CDR1 MNHNY and CDR2 SVGAGI (reference sequence). CDR3 amino acids: CASSYSRGAGANVLTF. CDR3 coding DNA: TGTGCCAGCAGTTACTCACGTGGAGCTGGGGCCAACGTCCTGACTTTC.

This clonotype was recorded a few times. The rearrangement uses TRBV7-9 and TRBJ1-1; D might be TRBD1 (5 bases). Looked up from germline, CDR1 is SEHNR and CDR2 is FQNEAQ (reference sequence). Trimming took 4 bases from V and 0 from J, leaving 21 bases between them. CDR3 size: 18 residues. CDR3 loop: CASSSRQFRTPLNTEAFF. CDR3 bases: TGTGCCAGCAGCTCACGACAGTTTCGGACCCCTTTGAACACTGAAGCTTTCTTT.

The V call is TRBV5-1, the J call TRBJ2-2; D possibly corresponds to TRBD2 (7 bases). The CDR3 has 17 amino acids. Trimming removed 4 bases from V and 0 bases from J, with 16 bases in between. CDR1 SGHRS and CDR2 YFSETQ come from the germline V gene. CDR3 sequence: CASSPQGGATNTGELFF. CDR3 in DNA: TGCGCCAGCAGCCCCCAAGGGGGGGCAACGAACACCGGGGAGCTGTTTTTT.

This clonotype appeared many times. The V call is TRBV10-3, the J call TRBJ1-2, with TRBD1 identical over 10 bases. V was clipped by 2 bases and J by 7 bases; unmatched bases: 10. Germline V gene data show CDR1 as ENHRY and CDR2 as SYGVKD. The CDR3 totals 16 residues. CDR3 loop: CAISEPNRQGASGYTF. The CDR3 DNA follows: TGTGCCATCAGTGAGCCTAATCGACAGGGGGCGAGTGGCTACACCTTC.

About this clonotype: This may stem from a read error, because a much larger clone lies one nucleotide away. The V call is TRBV29-1, the J call TRBJ1-2; D possibly corresponds to TRBD1 (6 bases). V was pared by 4 bases and J by 7 bases, with 13 bases between. Per germline, CDR1 SQVTM and CDR2 ANQGSEA. CDR3 length: 12 residues. CDR3 protein: CSVVSGQSGYTF. DNA for the CDR3: TGCAGCGTTGTGTCCGGACAGAGTGGCTACACCTTC.

V is TRBV6-5 and J is TRBJ1-2, with no clear D. Germline V gene lookup returns CDR1 MNHEY and CDR2 SVGAGI. CDR3 size: 12 residues. The V gene lost 6 bases and the J gene lost 9 bases, with 14 bases spanning the gap. Here the CDR3 reads CASRNGPGSYTF. The CDR3 DNA is TGTGCCAGCAGGAACGGGCCGGGGAGCTACACCTTC.